Below are 14 T cell receptor beta chains sequenced from a single sample in a study of T-cell reconstitution after alpha-beta-depleted transplantation in children (dated by TCRdb to the mid-2010s). What this sample's treatment or condition label stands for: allogeneic hematopoietic cell transplantation with graft depleted of TCRalphabeta T cells and CD19 B cells. Library preparation used PCR. Sequenced on an Illumina HiSeq 2500. Molecular barcoding was employed in the preparation of TCR libraries, with unique molecular identifiers being used to normalize TCRbeta repertoire quantification. TCRdb cleaned the public reads at Q25 with fastp, built clones with MiXCR and kept in-frame beta chains. Rows are unified per CDR3 protein, each entry keeping the most common DNA and genes. Recorded for this sample are 200,000 or so distinct CDR3 sequences; roughly 6.5% of them occurred a single time. Together, the top ten hold roughly 4.8% of the sample.

Sequenced material: PBMCs, taken before TCRalphabeta/CD19-depleted stem cell transplant. The receptors come from a girl less than two years old with combined immunodeficiency, due to receive a stem cell transplant.

In its sample, this clonotype was seen a few times. The rearrangement uses TRBV28 and TRBJ2-7; D is ambiguous. Trimming cost V 1 base and J 5 bases, with 15 bases left between them. The germline CDR1 and CDR2 sequences are MDHEN and SYDVKM. This CDR3 region has 15 residues. CDR3 amino acids: CASSLFLPLVHEQYF. CDR3 sequence (DNA): TGTGCCAGCAGTTTATTTTTGCCGCTGGTGCACGAGCAGTACTTC.

This clonotype was seen many times. The J gene is TRBJ2-1, the V gene TRBV27; D uncertain. The CDR3 is 13 amino acids. The V gene's germline CDR1 is MNHEY and CDR2 SMNVEV (reference sequence). Trimming pared 0 bases from V and 7 bases from J, leaving 7 bases between. The CDR3 bases are TGTGCCAGCAGTTTATCGCTGGGGAATGAGCAGTTCTTC. Translation: CASSLSLGNEQFF.

Comment on this clonotype: This sequence may be a read error, since a much larger clone differs from it by one base. The V gene is TRBV29-1, the J gene TRBJ2-1; TRBD1 is a possible D gene (5 bases). Trimming cost V 4 bases and J 6 bases, with 16 bases left between them. Germline CDR1 SQVTM, CDR2 ANQGSEA. This CDR3 is 14 amino acids long. In nucleotides, the CDR3 is TGCAGCGTTGTATACTACACTACAGGCAATGAGCAGTTCTTC. Translated, it gives CSVVYYTTGNEQFF.

In its sample, this clonotype was seen a few times. The chain recombines TRBV4-3 with TRBJ2-3; D not certain. V was trimmed by 0 bases and J by 6 bases, leaving 10 bases between them. Germline CDR1 is LGHNA and CDR2 is YSLEER. The length of the CDR3 is 14 residues. The CDR3, as DNA: TGCGCCAGCAGCCAAGATAGGTTTGGGGATACGCAGTATTTT. Translating it yields CASSQDRFGDTQYF.

Turning to this clonotype: This sequence may be a read error, since a much larger clone differs from it by one base. A read error is likely, as this CDR3 ends without the conserved phenylalanine or tryptophan. The chain joins TRBV20-1 to TRBJ2-3; D not resolved. V lost 1 base, J lost 2 bases, and 10 bases lay in between. The CDR3 totals 14 residues. Germline V gene lookup returns CDR1 DFQATT and CDR2 SNEGSKA (reference sequence). CDR3: CSARVDVVTDTQYY. The CDR3 DNA is TGCAGTGCTAGAGTAGACGTTGTCACAGATACGCAGTATTAT.

The rearrangement links TRBV28 to TRBJ2-5; 7 bases are shared with TRBD1. The junction had 6 bases not matched to a gene; V was cut back by 3 bases and J by 5 bases. CDR3 length: 14 residues. CDR1 MDHEN and CDR2 SYDVKM come from the germline V gene. CDR3 sequence (DNA): TGTGCCAGCAGTTTGACAGGGTTTGCGGAGACCCAGTACTTC. Protein product: CASSLTGFAETQYF.

The sample holds many counts of this clonotype. The V and J genes are TRBV7-8 and TRBJ2-7; no definite D call. The CDR3 runs to 16 residues. Germline V gene data show CDR1 as SGHVS and CDR2 as FQNEAQ. Trimming left V 5 bases short and J 2 bases short, with 19 bases between. The CDR3 sequence is CASSRERVSLTYEQYF. The CDR3, as DNA: TGTGCCAGCAGCCGCGAAAGGGTGTCACTTACCTACGAGCAGTACTTC.

V usage is TRBV12-3 or TRBV12-4 and J usage is TRBJ1-2; no reliable D call. The germline V and J ends were trimmed by 3 bases and 6 bases, with 11 bases remaining between them. This CDR3 region has 13 residues. CDR3 sequence (DNA): TGTGCCAGCAGTTTCCCTGAACACAATGGCTACACCTTC. Its protein is CASSFPEHNGYTF.

This clonotype was recorded many times. CDR3 region: CATSHRPDRKGTDTQYF. Here the CDR3 DNA reads TGTGCCACCAGTCATCGACCAGACCGGAAGGGTACAGATACGCAGTATTTT. The rearrangement uses TRBV24-1 and TRBJ2-3, with unresolved D. Between the trimmed V and J ends, which lost 6 bases and 3 bases, there was a span of 21 bases. Germline V gene sequence: CDR1 KGHDR, CDR2 SFDVKD. CDR3 length equals 17 residues.

This sequence joins TRBV20-1 and TRBJ2-5; tentative D call: TRBD2 (6 bases). The germline CDR1 and CDR2 sequences are DFQATT and SNEGSKA (reference sequence). The CDR3 consists of 15 residues. The V end lost 5 bases, the J end lost 4 bases, and 20 bases lay between the germline ends. The DNA of the CDR3 is TGCAGTGCTGGCGGGGACTCTTGGACGGTAGAGACCCAGTACTTC. Translation: CSAGGDSWTVETQYF.

This clonotype was recorded at least ten times. This sequence joins TRBV20-1 and TRBJ2-7, with 11 bases aligning to TRBD2. V lost 5 bases to trimming and J lost 7 bases; unmatched junction nucleotides: 7. The CDR3 length is 13 residues. CDR1 and CDR2 from the germline V gene are DFQATT and SNEGSKA (reference sequence). For the CDR3, the DNA is TGCAGTGCTCGTAGCGGGGGGGTCGGAGAGCAGTACTTC. Amino acid sequence: CSARSGGVGEQYF.

This clonotype occurred many times. The chain joins TRBV7-9 to TRBJ1-4; D uncertain. Trimming left V 2 bases short and J 0 bases short, with 7 bases between. This CDR3 is built from 15 residues. Germline CDR1 is SEHNR and CDR2 is FQNEAQ (reference sequence). The CDR3 sequence: CASSLTAATNEKLFF. The CDR3 DNA follows: TGTGCCAGCAGCTTAACGGCGGCAACTAATGAAAAACTGTTTTTT.

This clonotype was detected many times. The V gene is TRBV7-2, the J gene TRBJ2-7, with TRBD2 matching 8 bases. V lost 0 bases and J lost 3; bases outside the gene matches: 13. Germline V gene lookup returns CDR1 SGHTA and CDR2 FQGNSA. This CDR3 has 18 amino acids. The CDR3 DNA is TGTGCCAGCAGCTTAGCTTTCGGGAACAGCGGGAGAGACTACGAGCAGTACTTC. It translates to CASSLAFGNSGRDYEQYF.

This clonotype showed up many times. Germline is not matched at one junction end, which may reflect a read error. The chain couples TRBV23-1 to TRBJ2-1; 10 bases agree with TRBD2. TRBV23-1 belongs to the ORF category, with a function that is uncertain. The length of the CDR3 is 13 residues. The CDR3 here is CASSPSTGTSVHF. The CDR3 DNA reads as TGCGCCAGCAGCCCCTCTACGGGGACTAGCGTTCACTTC.